One sample yielded the 31 T cell receptor beta chains listed below, sequenced in a study of blood T cell repertoires in COVID-19. Clones were read by immunoSEQ multiplex PCR, and TCRdb kept only the in-frame ones, dropping some. The repertoire holds a few hundred thousand clones, with approximately 79% as singletons. Sequenced input: PBMCs or T cells enriched from blood (not recorded which). The source of these receptors is a man in his thirties or forties with acute COVID-19.

The rearrangement uses TRBV5-8 and TRBJ1-5, with a tentative D call TRBD1 (5 bases). The V gene lost 2 bases and the J gene lost 4 bases, with 10 bases spanning the gap. The CDR3 has 14 amino acids. The germline V gene has CDR1 SGHTS and CDR2 YDEGEE. The CDR3 DNA follows: TGTGCCAGCAGCTTCCCGGACACAAATCAGCCCCAGCATTTT. Encoded protein: CASSFPDTNQPQHF.

This chain joins TRBV27 and TRBJ2-1; D is possibly TRBD1 (6 bases). The CDR3 runs to 17 residues. V was trimmed by 3 bases and J by 6 bases, leaving 21 bases between them. In germline, CDR1 is MNHEY, CDR2 SMNVEV (reference sequence). CDR3 DNA sequence: TGTGCCAGCAGTTTTCCCTCCAGGGGACAAGCTTTCAATGAGCAGTTCTTC. Its translation is CASSFPSRGQAFNEQFF.

The chain recombines TRBV25-1 with TRBJ2-1; 7 bases align to TRBD1. Germline loops: CDR1 MGHDK, CDR2 SYGVNS. This CDR3 spans 15 amino acids. J gave up 4 bases and V 2 bases, and 5 bases lay outside the gene matches. CDR3 residues: CASSERDRAYNEQFF. The CDR3 coding sequence is TGTGCCAGCAGTGAAAGGGACAGAGCGTACAATGAGCAGTTCTTC.

This clone was seen only once. The gene calls are TRBV18 and TRBJ1-1, with D possibly being TRBD1 (6 bases). V was shortened by 2 bases and J by 4 bases, with 20 bases between the two germline ends. This CDR3 is built from 17 residues. The germline V gene has CDR1 KGHSH and CDR2 LQKENI. CDR3: CASSPKTSGERGTEAFF. CDR3 in DNA: TGTGCCAGCTCACCAAAAACCTCAGGGGAGAGGGGCACTGAAGCTTTCTTT.

The chain carries TRBV5-4 and TRBJ1-2; D call uncertain. This CDR3 is built from 13 residues. Germline V gene lookup returns CDR1 SGHNT and CDR2 YYREEE (reference sequence). V was clipped by 4 bases and J by 8 bases, with 15 bases between them. The CDR3 nucleotides are TGTGCCAGCAGCCCCGGAGTTGACGGAGGCTACACCTTC. Translated, it gives CASSPGVDGGYTF.

This clone has a single count. The chain carries TRBV15 and TRBJ2-3; 8 bases map to TRBD2. The germline CDR1 and CDR2 sequences are LNHNV and YYDKDF (reference sequence). The CDR3 length is 15 residues. The ends lost 6 bases at V and 1 base at J; junction bases unmatched: 6. The DNA for the CDR3 is TGTGCCACCAGTAAAGGGCGGGGGGGCACAGATACGCAGTATTTT. Protein product: CATSKGRGGTDTQYF. Based on the CDR3 plus reference TRBV15 and TRBJ2-3, the full variable domain is DAMVIQNPRYQVTQFGKPVTLSCSQTLNHNVMYWYQQKSSQAPKLLFHYYDKDFNNEADTPDNFQSRRPNTSFCFLDIRSPGLGDTAMYLCATSKGRGGTDTQYFGPGTRLTVL.

The rearrangement uses TRBV19 and TRBJ1-5, with 7 nucleotides matching TRBD1. CDR1 is LNHDA, CDR2 SQIVND, per germline (reference sequence). V was pared by 6 bases and J by 0 bases, with 14 bases of the junction left unmatched. CDR3 size: 18 residues. Here the CDR3 reads CASRLSNRGFSSNQPQHF. CDR3 nucleotide sequence: TGTGCCAGTAGGCTCTCAAACAGGGGCTTTAGTAGCAATCAGCCCCAGCATTTT.

The CDR3 region is CASSFSGVSSYNEQFF. The CDR3 DNA is TGTGCCAGCAGCTTTAGCGGGGTTAGCTCCTACAATGAGCAGTTCTTC. The chain carries TRBV7-8 and TRBJ2-1, with TRBD2 matching over 8 bases. The CDR3 is 16 residues long. Per germline, CDR1 SGHVS and CDR2 FQNEAQ. With 3 bases clipped from V and 0 bases from J, the junction kept 4 bases outside the gene matches.

V gene TRBV18 combines with J gene TRBJ1-6, with no clear D. Trimming took 2 bases from V and 6 from J, leaving 11 bases between them. The germline gives CDR1 KGHSH, CDR2 LQKENI. The length of the CDR3 is 15 residues. The CDR3 coding sequence is TGTGCCAGCTCACCATGGGCAGAAGCTAATTCACCCCTCCACTTT. It encodes CASSPWAEANSPLHF.

V usage is TRBV7-3 and J usage is TRBJ1-4; no clear D. The V gene lost 5 bases and the J gene lost 7 bases, with 17 bases spanning the gap. The germline CDR1 and CDR2 sequences are SGHTA and FQGTGA. The CDR3 is 15 amino acids. CDR3 nucleotide sequence: TGTGCCAGCAGCCCCGGCTTGGGGAGGGCTGAAAAACTGTTTTTT. It codes for CASSPGLGRAEKLFF. Supplemented by reference TRBV7-3 and TRBJ1-4, the full variable domain reads GAGVSQTPSNKVTEKGKYVELRCDPISGHTALYWYRQSLGQGPEFLIYFQGTGAADDSGLPNDRFFAVRPEGSVSTLKIQRTERGDSAVYLCASSPGLGRAEKLFFGSGTQLSVL.

This chain links TRBV10-3 with TRBJ2-1; 10 bases agree with TRBD2. J was trimmed by 10 bases and V by 7 bases; bases with no gene match: 13. Looked up from germline, CDR1 is ENHRY and CDR2 is SYGVKD. This CDR3 region has 15 residues. DNA of the CDR3: TGTGCCATCACGGGGAAAGGACTAGCGGAGGGGGAGCAGTTCTTC. Amino acid sequence: CAITGKGLAEGEQFF.

This chain joins TRBV10-3 and TRBJ1-2; D is unclear. There are 12 residues in the CDR3. Germline CDR1 is ENHRY and CDR2 is SYGVKD. Trimming removed 0 bases at V and 7 bases at J, with 6 bases between. CDR3 residues: CAISESTGGYTF. The DNA of the CDR3 is TGTGCCATCAGTGAGTCCACCGGTGGCTACACCTTC.

The chain carries TRBV6-5 and TRBJ1-5, with TRBD1 matching 7 bases. Per the germline V gene, CDR1 is MNHEY and CDR2 is SVGAGI. V trimming: 7 bases; J trimming: 6 bases; junction bases outside the gene matches: 9. The CDR3 has 14 amino acids. CDR3 amino acids: CASTYRGSGQPQHF. The CDR3 region has the DNA TGTGCCAGCACCTACAGGGGATCGGGTCAGCCCCAGCATTTT.

The chain combines TRBV19 with TRBJ2-1; weak D call: TRBD1 (6 bases). The length of the CDR3 is 11 residues. The V end lost 3 bases, the J end lost 15 bases, and 12 bases lay between the germline ends. The germline CDR1 and CDR2 sequences are LNHDA and SQIVND (reference sequence). CDR3 nucleotide sequence: TGTGCCAGTAGTATCCCCAGGGGTTGGTTCTTC. Translation gives CASSIPRGWFF.

The chain employs TRBV28 and TRBJ2-1; 8 nucleotides agree with TRBD2. CDR3 length: 13 residues. CDR1 MDHEN and CDR2 SYDVKM come from the germline V gene. The trim removed 7 bases at V and 4 bases at J, leaving 3 bases unmatched. The CDR3 loop is CASKAGVYNEQFF. The DNA of the CDR3 is TGTGCCAGCAAAGCGGGGGTATACAATGAGCAGTTCTTC.

This clone was found once. The chain employs TRBV5-1 and TRBJ2-2; 9 nucleotides line up with TRBD1. The CDR3 totals 15 residues. V dropped 4 bases and J dropped 6; count of bases not matched to a gene: 7. Germline V gives CDR1 SGHRS, CDR2 YFSETQ. The CDR3: CASSDGQGLAGELFF. DNA of the CDR3: TGCGCCAGCAGCGACGGACAGGGGCTGGCCGGGGAGCTGTTTTTT.

The chain employs TRBV5-4 and TRBJ2-1; 14 positions match TRBD2. The CDR3 loop spans 18 amino acids. Trimming took 0 bases from V and 3 from J; bases not matched to a gene: 5. CDR1 is SGHNT and CDR2 is YYREEE in the germline V gene (reference sequence). As DNA, the CDR3 is TGTGCCAGCAGCTTGGAGACTAGCGGGGGGGCTGGCTACAATGAGCAGTTCTTC. Its protein is CASSLETSGGAGYNEQFF.

The V and J genes are TRBV3-1 (or the pseudogene TRBV3-2) and TRBJ2-5; 8 nucleotides agree with TRBD2. V was clipped by 8 bases and J by 5 bases; unmatched bases: 7. The germline gives CDR1 LGHDT, CDR2 YNNKEL (reference sequence). There are 13 residues in the CDR3. The CDR3 nucleotides are TGTGCCAGCCGCGGGGGGAATGGGGAGACCCAGTACTTC. It codes for CASRGGNGETQYF.

The J gene is TRBJ2-1, the V gene TRBV7-3; no reliable D call. Per germline, CDR1 SGHTA and CDR2 FQGTGA. The V and J ends lost 6 bases and 0 bases respectively, with 6 bases between them. The CDR3 covers 13 residues. As DNA, the CDR3 is TGTGCCAGCAGTCTCAGCTCCTACAATGAGCAGTTCTTC. This gives the protein CASSLSSYNEQFF. Variable domain in full (rest from reference TRBV7-3 and TRBJ2-1): GAGVSQTPSNKVTEKGKYVELRCDPISGHTALYWYRQSLGQGPEFLIYFQGTGAADDSGLPNDRFFAVRPEGSVSTLKIQRTERGDSAVYLCASSLSSYNEQFFGPGTRLTVL.

This chain links TRBV2 with TRBJ1-2, with D possibly matching TRBD1 (5 bases). Germline V CDR1 and CDR2: SNHLY, FYNNEI. The CDR3 runs to 15 residues. V was clipped by 3 bases and J by 6 bases, with 17 bases between them. The CDR3 DNA sequence: TGTGCCAGCAGTGACAGGAGTGGAGCGGGGCATGGCTACACCTTC. This sequence encodes CASSDRSGAGHGYTF. Filled out from reference TRBV2 and TRBJ1-2, the complete variable domain reads EPEVTQTPSHQVTQMGQEVILRCVPISNHLYFYWYRQILGQKVEFLVSFYNNEISEKSEIFDDQFSVERPDGSNFTLKIRSTKLEDSAMYFCASSDRSGAGHGYTFGSGTRLTVV.

This clone has only one observation. The chain joins TRBV19 to TRBJ1-2; 7 bases fit TRBD1. V lost 2 bases, J lost 5 bases, and 5 bases stayed unmatched. The CDR3 is made up of 14 amino acids. Germline CDR1 is LNHDA and CDR2 is SQIVND (reference sequence). CDR3 sequence (DNA): TGTGCCAGTAGTATAATGGACAGGAGATATGGCTACACCTTC. This sequence encodes CASSIMDRRYGYTF.

CDR3 loop: CASSSVKGTLHTEAFF. DNA for the CDR3: TGTGCCAGCAGCTCGGTCAAAGGGACTCTTCACACTGAAGCTTTCTTT. J is TRBJ1-1 and V is TRBV6-2 or TRBV6-3; D might be TRBD1 (5 bases). Germline CDR1 reads MNHEY; CDR2 reads SVGEGT. V shed 6 bases and J shed 3 bases, with 20 bases lying between them. The CDR3 runs to 16 residues.

This clone was found a few times. The chain has TRBV29-1 and TRBJ1-2, with no clear D. V gave up 4 bases and J gave up 6 bases, with 9 bases separating them. CDR1 SQVTM and CDR2 ANQGSEA come from the germline V gene. This CDR3 region has 11 residues. The CDR3 is CSVGRSDGYTF. As DNA, the CDR3 is TGCAGCGTTGGTCGGTCGGATGGCTACACCTTC.

The V gene is TRBV24-1, the J gene TRBJ1-3; D unresolved. V was cut by 6 bases and J by 4 bases, with 12 bases left in between. The CDR3 spans 14 residues. Germline loops: CDR1 KGHDR, CDR2 SFDVKD. The CDR3 protein is CATSQSGIGNTIYF. CDR3 coding DNA: TGTGCCACCAGTCAATCCGGGATCGGAAACACCATATATTTT.

This chain joins TRBV5-4 and TRBJ1-6, with D uncertain. The CDR3 is 15 amino acids. Germline assignment: CDR1 SGHNT and CDR2 YYREEE (reference sequence). The germline V and J ends were trimmed by 2 bases and 6 bases, with 12 bases remaining between them. CDR3 residues: CASSLYGLSNSPLHF. CDR3 nucleotides: TGTGCCAGCAGCTTATACGGGTTGTCTAATTCACCCCTCCACTTT.

The chain couples TRBV19 to TRBJ2-2; possible D gene TRBD2, 6 bases. V lost 4 bases and J 2 bases, leaving 23 bases between the germline ends. Per the germline V gene, CDR1 is LNHDA and CDR2 is SQIVND (reference sequence). The length of the CDR3 is 19 residues. The CDR3 coding sequence is TGTGCCAGTAGTACAGTCGTAGTGCGAGCGGGCACAAACACCGGGGAGCTGTTTTTT. It encodes CASSTVVVRAGTNTGELFF.

The chain uses TRBV24-1 and TRBJ1-2, with 10 nucleotides matching TRBD1. This CDR3 comprises 15 residues. Germline values: CDR1 KGHDR, CDR2 SFDVKD. V shed 4 bases and J 8 bases; nucleotides not matched to a gene: 9. The CDR3 loop reads CATSEPGQGLSGYTF. In DNA form, the CDR3 reads TGTGCCACCAGTGAGCCGGGACAGGGGTTAAGCGGCTACACCTTC.

The rearrangement joins TRBV12-3 or TRBV12-4 to TRBJ2-2; the D gene is possibly TRBD2 (5 bases). V lost 8 bases, J lost 6 bases, and 13 bases lay in between. This CDR3 is 13 amino acids long. The CDR3 here is CASSVREAGELFF. The CDR3 coding sequence is TGTGCCAGCTCCGTGAGGGAAGCCGGGGAGCTGTTTTTT.

Details on this clone: The junction departs from the called germline gene at one end, perhaps through a read error. The chain has TRBV5-1 and TRBJ2-2; 8 bases agree with TRBD2. Germline CDR1 SGHRS, CDR2 YFSETQ. This CDR3 region has 17 residues. The CDR3 DNA sequence: TGTGCCAGCAGCTCCCCCGGGGGGGTCCCGAACACCGGGGAGCTGTTTTTT. Amino acid sequence: CASSSPGGVPNTGELFF.

V usage is TRBV4-1 and J usage is TRBJ1-5, with D possibly TRBD1 on 6 matching bases. This CDR3 region has 17 residues. V lost 1 base and J 3 bases, leaving 16 bases between the germline ends. Germline CDR1 reads MGHRA; CDR2 reads YSYEKL. The CDR3 is CASSQGVKQGINQPQHF. The DNA for the CDR3 is TGCGCCAGCAGCCAAGGAGTAAAACAGGGTATCAATCAGCCCCAGCATTTT.

The rearrangement joins TRBV5-4 to TRBJ1-1; D is perhaps TRBD1 (5 bases). The CDR3 length is 12 residues. Germline CDR1 reads SGHNT; CDR2 reads YYREEE (reference sequence). V was cut by 4 bases and J by 5 bases, with 9 bases left in between. CDR3: CASSGAGTEAFF. CDR3 sequence (DNA): TGTGCCAGCAGCGGTGCAGGGACTGAAGCTTTCTTT.